Below, 12 T cell receptor beta chains from the same sample are listed, as sequenced in a study of cytomegalovirus exposure and HLA in healthy donors. PCR used 60 Vbeta primers and 13 Jbeta primers. Profiling relied on immunoSEQ multiplex PCR, and the TCRdb table lists in-frame clones only, not all of them. Of about 64,000 clones detected, about 61% appear once; the ten largest clones hold approximately 3%. The sample consisted of PBMCs. The receptors come from a woman aged 45 to 65 in good health and CMV-seronegative.

The sample holds a few counts of this clone. Other DNA sequences in the sample encode the same CDR3. The genes are TRBV7-2 and TRBJ1-5; 8 bases map to TRBD1. V shed 2 bases, J shed 3 bases, and the junction held 12 bases outside the gene matches. The CDR3 is 18 amino acids. Germline V gene lookup returns CDR1 SGHTA and CDR2 FQGNSA. The CDR3 spells CASSLYGTRQGLNQPQHF. The DNA for the CDR3 is TGTGCCAGCAGCTTATATGGGACGCGACAGGGGCTCAATCAGCCCCAGCATTTT.

This rearrangement joins TRBV6-5 to TRBJ1-1; 12 bases line up with TRBD1. With V trimmed by 6 bases and J by 5 bases, 7 bases remained unmatched. The CDR3 has 15 residues. Per the germline V gene, CDR1 is MNHEY and CDR2 is SVGAGI. The CDR3 reads CASRRDRGQRTEAFF. DNA of the CDR3: TGTGCCAGCAGACGGGACAGGGGGCAGCGGACTGAAGCTTTCTTT.

Relative to its sample, this clone is medium-sized. CDR3 sequence reads: CASSAGLLGTEAFF. In DNA, the CDR3 is TGTGCCAGCAGCGCAGGGTTGTTGGGCACTGAAGCTTTCTTT. The V gene is TRBV7-3, the J gene TRBJ1-1; perhaps TRBD1 as D (5 bases). Trimming removed 5 bases from V and 4 bases from J, with 14 bases in between. Germline lookup yields CDR1 SGHTA and CDR2 FQGTGA. The CDR3 extends over 14 amino acids.

About this clone: Germline and junction disagree at one end, which may indicate a read error. V is TRBV5-6 and J is TRBJ1-1, with 7 bases that match TRBD1. The germline gives CDR1 SGHDT, CDR2 YYEEEE. The CDR3 runs 15 residues. The CDR3 nucleotides are TGTGCCAGCAGCTTGATTGGACAGGTGAACCCTGAAGCTTTCTTT. Its translation is CASSLIGQVNPEAFF.

This clone was counted a single time. The V call is TRBV28, the J call TRBJ1-4; perhaps TRBD1 as D (6 bases). Germline-derived CDR1 and CDR2 are MDHEN and SYDVKM. The CDR3 sequence is 14 residues long. Deletions cut 2 bases from V and 7 bases from J, with 11 bases between. The CDR3 region is CASSLTGLGEKLFF. As DNA, the CDR3 is TGTGCCAGCAGTTTAACAGGGCTTGGTGAAAAACTGTTTTTT.

The CDR3 spells CATRNGGTEAFF. For the CDR3, the DNA is TGTGCCACGCGTAACGGGGGGACTGAAGCTTTCTTT. This rearrangement joins TRBV19 to TRBJ1-1, with D perhaps matching TRBD1 (5 bases). Germline loops: CDR1 LNHDA, CDR2 SQIVND (reference sequence). The CDR3 sequence is 12 residues long. V lost 10 bases and J 5 bases, leaving 14 bases between the germline ends.

There are a few counts of this clone. Germline is not matched at one junction end, which may reflect a read error. The rearrangement uses TRBV28 and TRBJ1-5; D perhaps matches TRBD1 (6 bases). The CDR3 contains 17 residues. Germline loops: CDR1 MDHEN, CDR2 SYDVKM. Here the CDR3 reads CVSSLAQGGYSNQPQHF. CDR3 in DNA: TGTGTCAGCAGTTTAGCACAGGGAGGGTATAGCAATCAGCCCCAGCATTTT.

The chain employs TRBV7-8 and TRBJ2-5; weak D call: TRBD2 (5 bases). Trimming left V 6 bases short and J 1 base short, with 12 bases between. The CDR3 spans 14 residues. Germline V gene sequence: CDR1 SGHVS, CDR2 FQNEAQ. The CDR3 DNA reads as TGTGCCAGCAGTCCAGCGGAAACCCAAGAGACCCAGTACTTC. Protein sequence: CASSPAETQETQYF.

This chain uses TRBV7-2 with TRBJ2-3, with 7 bases identical to TRBD2. Trimming took 4 bases from V and 2 from J; bases not matched to a gene: 6. This CDR3 spans 15 amino acids. Germline V CDR1 and CDR2: SGHTA, FQGNSA. CDR3 amino acids: CASSWSSGYTDTQYF. The CDR3, as DNA: TGTGCCAGCAGCTGGAGTAGCGGGTACACAGATACGCAGTATTTT.

The chain carries TRBV15 and TRBJ2-5; TRBD1 might be the D (6 bases). From germline, CDR1 is LNHNV and CDR2 YYDKDF (reference sequence). CDR3 size: 14 residues. V lost 3 bases, J lost 5 bases, and 13 bases lay in between. CDR3 in amino acids: CATSRPRGGETQYF. The DNA for the CDR3 is TGTGCCACCAGCAGGCCCAGGGGTGGGGAGACCCAGTACTTC.

This clone has only a few counts. The chain combines TRBV28 with TRBJ2-1; TRBD2 agrees at 7 bases. CDR1 is MDHEN and CDR2 is SYDVKM in the germline V gene. The CDR3 totals 14 residues. With V trimmed by 7 bases and J by 6 bases, 9 bases remained unmatched. CDR3: CASTPRTSPNEQFF. CDR3 nucleotide sequence: TGTGCCAGCACTCCAAGGACTAGTCCCAATGAGCAGTTCTTC.

The chain employs TRBV5-6 and TRBJ2-5; 7 nucleotides agree with TRBD1. Germline CDR1 reads SGHDT; CDR2 reads YYEEEE. This CDR3 region has 13 residues. With 4 bases clipped from V and 2 bases from J, the junction kept 2 bases outside the gene matches. The CDR3 spells CASSGDSQETQYF. CDR3 DNA: TGTGCCAGCAGCGGGGACAGTCAAGAGACCCAGTACTTC.